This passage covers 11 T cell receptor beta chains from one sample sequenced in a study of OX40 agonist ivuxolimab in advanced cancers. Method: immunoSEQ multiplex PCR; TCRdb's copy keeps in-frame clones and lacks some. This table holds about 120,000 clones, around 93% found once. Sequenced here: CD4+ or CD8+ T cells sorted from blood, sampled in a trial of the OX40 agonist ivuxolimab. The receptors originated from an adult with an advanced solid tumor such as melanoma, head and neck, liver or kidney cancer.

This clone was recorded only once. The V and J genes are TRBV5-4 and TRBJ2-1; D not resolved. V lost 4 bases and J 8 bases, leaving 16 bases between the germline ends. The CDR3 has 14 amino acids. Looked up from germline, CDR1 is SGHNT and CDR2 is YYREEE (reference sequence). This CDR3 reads CASSQNFRDYEQFF. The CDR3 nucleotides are TGTGCCAGCAGCCAAAATTTCAGAGACTATGAGCAGTTCTTC.

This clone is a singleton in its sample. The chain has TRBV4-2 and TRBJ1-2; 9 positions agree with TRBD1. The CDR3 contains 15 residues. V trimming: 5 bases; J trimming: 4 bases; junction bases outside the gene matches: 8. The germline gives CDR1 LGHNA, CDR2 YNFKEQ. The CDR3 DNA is TGTGCCAGCAGCTTGGGGGACAGGGCCCTCTATGGCTACACCTTC. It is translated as CASSLGDRALYGYTF.

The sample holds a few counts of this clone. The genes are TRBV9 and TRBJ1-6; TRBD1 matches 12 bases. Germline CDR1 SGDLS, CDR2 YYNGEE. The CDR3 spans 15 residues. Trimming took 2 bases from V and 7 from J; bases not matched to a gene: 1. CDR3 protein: CASSVGTGGNSPLHF. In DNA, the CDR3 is TGTGCCAGCAGCGTCGGGACAGGGGGCAATTCACCCCTCCACTTT.

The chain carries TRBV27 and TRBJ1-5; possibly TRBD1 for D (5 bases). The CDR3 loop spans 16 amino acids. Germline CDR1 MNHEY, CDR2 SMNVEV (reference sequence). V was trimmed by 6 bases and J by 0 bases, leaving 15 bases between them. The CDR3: CASSWGGGASNQPQHF. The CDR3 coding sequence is TGTGCCAGCAGCTGGGGGGGAGGGGCTAGCAATCAGCCCCAGCATTTT.

As DNA, the CDR3 is TGTGCCAGCAGTCACAGACACCAGGGGAGGGGGACTGAAGCTTTCTTT. Translation gives CASSHRHQGRGTEAFF. The chain links TRBV27 to TRBJ1-1, with D possibly being TRBD1 (6 bases). The germline V gene has CDR1 MNHEY and CDR2 SMNVEV (reference sequence). The CDR3 totals 16 residues. Between the trimmed V and J ends, which lost 5 bases and 5 bases, there was a span of 21 bases.

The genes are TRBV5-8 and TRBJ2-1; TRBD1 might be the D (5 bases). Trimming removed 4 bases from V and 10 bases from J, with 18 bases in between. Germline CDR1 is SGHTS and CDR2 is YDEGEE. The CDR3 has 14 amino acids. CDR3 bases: TGTGCCAGCAGCAACTTTTTAATCAGGGCGGAGCAGTTCTTC. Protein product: CASSNFLIRAEQFF.

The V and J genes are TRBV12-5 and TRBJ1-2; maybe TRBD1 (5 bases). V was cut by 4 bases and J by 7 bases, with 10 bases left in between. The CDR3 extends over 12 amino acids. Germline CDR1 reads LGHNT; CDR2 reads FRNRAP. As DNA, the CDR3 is TGTGCTAGTGGTTCCCCCGGGGGTGGCTACACCTTC. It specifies CASGSPGGGYTF.

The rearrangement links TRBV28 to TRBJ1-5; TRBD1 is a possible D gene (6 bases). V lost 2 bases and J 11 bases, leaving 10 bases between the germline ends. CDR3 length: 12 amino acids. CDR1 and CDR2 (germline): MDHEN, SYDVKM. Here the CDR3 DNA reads TGTGCCAGCAGTTTAGCCAGGGGTTCCCAGCATTTT. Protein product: CASSLARGSQHF. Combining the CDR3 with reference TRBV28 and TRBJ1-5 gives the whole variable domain DVKVTQSSRYLVKRTGEKVFLECVQDMDHENMFWYRQDPGLGLRLIYFSYDVKMKEKGDIPEGYSVSREKKERFSLILESASTNQTSMYLCASSLARGSQHFGDGTRLSIL.

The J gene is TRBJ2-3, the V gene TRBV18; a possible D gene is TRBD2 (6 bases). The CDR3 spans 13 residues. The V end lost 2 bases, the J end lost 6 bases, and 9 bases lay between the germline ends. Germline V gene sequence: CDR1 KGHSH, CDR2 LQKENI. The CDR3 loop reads CASSPVGRDTQYF. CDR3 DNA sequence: TGTGCCAGCTCACCAGTGGGGAGGGATACGCAGTATTTT.

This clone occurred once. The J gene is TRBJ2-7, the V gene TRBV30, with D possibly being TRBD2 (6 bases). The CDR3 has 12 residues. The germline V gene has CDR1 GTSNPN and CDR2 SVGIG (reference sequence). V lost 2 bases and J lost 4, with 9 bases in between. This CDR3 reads CAWSFGTYEQYF. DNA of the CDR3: TGTGCCTGGAGTTTTGGGACTTACGAGCAGTACTTC.

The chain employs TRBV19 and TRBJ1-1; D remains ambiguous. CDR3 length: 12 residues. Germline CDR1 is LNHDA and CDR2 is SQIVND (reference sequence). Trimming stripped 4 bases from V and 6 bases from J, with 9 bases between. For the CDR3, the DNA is TGTGCCAGTAGTACGAGGGATCCTGAAGCTTTCTTT. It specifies CASSTRDPEAFF. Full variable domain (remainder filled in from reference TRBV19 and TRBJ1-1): DGGITQSPKYLFRKEGQNVTLSCEQNLNHDAMYWYRQDPGQGLRLIYYSQIVNDFQKGDIAEGYSVSREKKESFPLTVTSAQKNPTAFYLCASSTRDPEAFFGQGTRLTVV.